This T cell receptor (beta chain) is from a study of T cell repertoires in ileal Crohn's disease. On the study more broadly: Patients had a median approximately 7.8-year disease duration, and approximately 35% were active smokers. Study results and limitations: Compared with non-smokers, active smokers at surgery showed more clonal expansions. Every patient over 26.8% clonality showed endoscopic recurrence.

The V gene's germline CDR1 is MDHEN and CDR2 SYDVKM. The CDR3 loop spans 15 amino acids. With V trimmed by 8 bases and J by 5 bases, 14 bases remained unmatched. Per sample, about 500 nanograms of biopsy DNA were TCRB immunosequenced. The data were produced by immunoSEQ multiplex PCR, yet TCRdb's version contains in-frame clones alone and is incomplete. In the table there are under 5,500 clones, 70% to 80% of which are singletons. As concerns this clone: Its antigen remains unidentified.

The chain has TRBV28 and TRBJ1-1, with 7 nucleotides matching TRBD1. The sequencing input was ileal tissue. The sequence was collected from an adult with Crohn's disease. CDR3 in DNA: TGTGCCAGCCGGGGGAGCAGGGGGGTCTTTACTGAAGCTTTCTTT. Amino acids: CASRGSRGVFTEAFF.